This T cell receptor (delta chain) was documented in a study of γδ T cells in repeated Plasmodium falciparum infection. Study in general: Donors were malaria-exposed Malian children or age- and gender-matched Australian children. Study-wide results and caveats: One small rural Malian village, predominantly a single ethnic group, supplied the cohort.

TCRdb applied CATT to the multiplex PCR reads for clone calling. The data contain about 93,000 delta-chain clones, 0.75% to 1% of them singletons. This clone has just a few counts. Its antigen is unknown. The TCRdb protein, from a much larger clone, departs from this DNA's translation at residue 8, likely by read error; the protein shown derives from the DNA. What was sequenced was gamma-delta T cells from blood. The sequence was collected from a pool of human donors (malaria-infected and uninfected, not separated).

The CDR3 loop reads CACDGLGGRTDKLIF. The DNA for the CDR3 is TGTGCCTGTGACGGACTGGGGGGTCGGACCGATAAACTCATCTTT. The J gene is TRDJ1, the V gene TRDV2; 8 bases map to TRDD3. TCRdb does not report a J gene; here it was assigned by matching the DNA to germline references. The CDR3 extends over 15 amino acids. CDR1 GEAIGNYY and CDR2 EKD come from the germline V gene. J gave up 2 bases and V 3 bases, and 7 bases lay outside the gene matches.